These 4 T cell receptor beta chains came from one sample sequenced in a study of T-cell reconstitution after alpha-beta-depleted transplantation in children. Researchers prepared the TCRbeta library using unique molecular identifiers, the study reports. TCRdb used MiXCR to reprocess the PCR reads, holding one entry per CDR3 protein. This table has around 16,000 distinct CDR3 sequences, around 4.9% appearing once. Sequenced material: PBMCs, taken before TCRalphabeta/CD19-depleted stem cell transplant. The source of these receptors is a boy younger than 18 with acute lymphoblastic leukemia, due to receive a stem cell transplant.

This clonotype was detected only a few times. This sequence joins TRBV12-1 and TRBJ1-5. TRBV12-1 counts as a pseudogene. The CDR3 totals 15 residues. The CDR3 loop reads CASSFTFSCNQPQHF. For the CDR3, the DNA is TGTGCCAGCAGCTTTACTTTCAGCTGCAATCAGCCCCAGCATTTT.

This clonotype has at least ten counts. The chain joins TRBV7-2 to TRBJ2-1, with 7 nucleotides matching TRBD1. This CDR3 region has 13 residues. Germline V gene lookup returns CDR1 SGHTA and CDR2 FQGNSA. V was pared by 6 bases and J by 8 bases, with 7 bases of the junction left unmatched. CDR3: CASRRDRGYEQFF. In DNA form, the CDR3 reads TGTGCCAGCAGAAGGGACAGAGGGTATGAGCAGTTCTTC.

This clonotype is medium-sized (0.01 to 0.1%). This rearrangement joins TRBV7-8 to TRBJ2-7; D gene unclear. Germline V gene lookup returns CDR1 SGHVS and CDR2 FQNEAQ. This CDR3 spans 15 amino acids. V was cut by 6 bases and J by 10 bases, with 25 bases left in between. The CDR3 DNA follows: TGTGCCAGCAGTCCTGCATTGACATATACCCTCGACCAGTACTTC. This translates into CASSPALTYTLDQYF.

In its sample, this clonotype is medium-sized. The rearrangement links TRBV12-3 or TRBV12-4 to TRBJ1-4; D uncertain. Trimming took 5 bases from V and 6 from J, leaving 13 bases between them. The CDR3 extends over 14 amino acids. The CDR3 loop is CASSPYVSDEKLFF. CDR3 DNA sequence: TGTGCCAGCAGTCCCTACGTATCGGATGAAAAACTGTTTTTT.